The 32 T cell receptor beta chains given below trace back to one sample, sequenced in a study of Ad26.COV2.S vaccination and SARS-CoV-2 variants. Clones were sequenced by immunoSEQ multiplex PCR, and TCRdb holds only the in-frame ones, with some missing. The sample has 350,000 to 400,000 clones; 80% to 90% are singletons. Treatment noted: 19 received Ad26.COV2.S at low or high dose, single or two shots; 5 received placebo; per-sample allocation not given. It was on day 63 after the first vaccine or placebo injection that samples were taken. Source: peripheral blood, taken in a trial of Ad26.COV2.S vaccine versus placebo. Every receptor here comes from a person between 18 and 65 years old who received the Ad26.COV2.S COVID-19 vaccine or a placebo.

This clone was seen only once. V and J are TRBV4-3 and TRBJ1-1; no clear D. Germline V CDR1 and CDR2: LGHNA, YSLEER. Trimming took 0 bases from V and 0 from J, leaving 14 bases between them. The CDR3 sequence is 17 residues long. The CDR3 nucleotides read TGCGCCAGCAGCCAAGAGAAACTCGGACGGGTGAACACTGAAGCTTTCTTT. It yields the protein CASSQEKLGRVNTEAFF.

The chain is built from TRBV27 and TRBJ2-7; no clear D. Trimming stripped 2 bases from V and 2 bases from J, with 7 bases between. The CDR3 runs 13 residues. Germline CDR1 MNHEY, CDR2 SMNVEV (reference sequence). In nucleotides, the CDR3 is TGTGCCAGCAGTTTAAGGGCAGCCTACGAGCAGTACTTC. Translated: CASSLRAAYEQYF.

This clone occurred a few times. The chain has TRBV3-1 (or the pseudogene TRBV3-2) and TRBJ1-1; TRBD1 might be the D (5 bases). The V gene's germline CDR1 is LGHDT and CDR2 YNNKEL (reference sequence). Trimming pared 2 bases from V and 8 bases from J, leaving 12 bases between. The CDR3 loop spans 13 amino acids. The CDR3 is CASSQRGTGEAFF. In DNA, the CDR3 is TGTGCCAGCAGCCAAAGGGGTACCGGGGAAGCTTTCTTT.

In DNA form, the CDR3 reads TGTGCCAGTAGTCCCCCCGGGGAGGGGATTGAAAAACTGTTTTTT. Protein sequence: CASSPPGEGIEKLFF. V usage is TRBV19 and J usage is TRBJ1-4, with a weak D call TRBD1 (5 bases). The V and J ends lost 5 bases and 7 bases respectively, with 17 bases between them. Germline V gene sequence: CDR1 LNHDA, CDR2 SQIVND (reference sequence). The CDR3 length is 15 residues. Complete variable domain (other parts from reference TRBV19 and TRBJ1-4): DGGITQSPKYLFRKEGQNVTLSCEQNLNHDAMYWYRQDPGQGLRLIYYSQIVNDFQKGDIAEGYSVSREKKESFPLTVTSAQKNPTAFYLCASSPPGEGIEKLFFGSGTQLSVL.

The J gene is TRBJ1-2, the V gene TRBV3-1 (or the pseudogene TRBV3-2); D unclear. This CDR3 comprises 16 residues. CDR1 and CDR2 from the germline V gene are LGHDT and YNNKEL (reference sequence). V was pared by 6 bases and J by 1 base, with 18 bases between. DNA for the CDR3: TGTGCCAGCAGTCTATCTTCAGAGAGCCTTAACTATGGCTACACCTTC. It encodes CASSLSSESLNYGYTF.

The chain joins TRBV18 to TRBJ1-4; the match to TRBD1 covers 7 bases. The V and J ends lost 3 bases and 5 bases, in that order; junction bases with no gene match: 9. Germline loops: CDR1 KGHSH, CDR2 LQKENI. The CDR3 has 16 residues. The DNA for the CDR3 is TGTGCCAGCTCACCCCAGGGGGGGACTAACAATGAAAAACTGTTTTTT. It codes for CASSPQGGTNNEKLFF.

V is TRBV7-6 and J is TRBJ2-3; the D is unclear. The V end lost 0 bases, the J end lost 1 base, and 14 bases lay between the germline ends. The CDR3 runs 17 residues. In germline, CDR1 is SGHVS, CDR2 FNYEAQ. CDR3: CASSLAHPGSGTDTQYF. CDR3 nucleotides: TGTGCCAGCAGCTTAGCGCATCCCGGGTCGGGCACAGATACGCAGTATTTT.

For the CDR3, the DNA is TGCGCCAGCAGCCAGGGGGCAGTCGGGGAGCTGTTTTTT. Translation gives CASSQGAVGELFF. V and J are TRBV4-1 and TRBJ2-2; D is perhaps TRBD1 (6 bases). The CDR3 has 13 amino acids. In germline, CDR1 is MGHRA, CDR2 YSYEKL. The V gene lost 3 bases and the J gene lost 7 bases, with 9 bases spanning the gap.

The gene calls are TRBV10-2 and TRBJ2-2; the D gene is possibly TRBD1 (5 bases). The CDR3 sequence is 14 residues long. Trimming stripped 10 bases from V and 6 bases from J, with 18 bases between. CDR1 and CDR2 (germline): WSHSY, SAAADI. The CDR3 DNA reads TGCGCCACAAGTTCAGGGTCCATGCCCGGGGAGCTGTTTTTT. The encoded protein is CATSSGSMPGELFF.

In DNA form, the CDR3 reads TGTGCCAGCGCACGTGTAGCGGGGGGGCAAAGCACAGATACGCAGTATTTT. Translated: CASARVAGGQSTDTQYF. The V gene is TRBV7-8, the J gene TRBJ2-3, with 11 positions matching TRBD2. V lost 8 bases and J lost 0; bases outside the gene matches: 10. This CDR3 has 17 residues. Germline V gene data show CDR1 as SGHVS and CDR2 as FQNEAQ.

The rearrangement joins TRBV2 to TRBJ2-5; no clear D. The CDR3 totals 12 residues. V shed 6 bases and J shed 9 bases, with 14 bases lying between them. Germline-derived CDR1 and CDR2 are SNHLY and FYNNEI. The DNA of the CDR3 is TGTGCCAGCAGGGCCACCTCGTGGTCCCAGTACTTC. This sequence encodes CASRATSWSQYF. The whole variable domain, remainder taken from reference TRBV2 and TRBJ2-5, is EPEVTQTPSHQVTQMGQEVILRCVPISNHLYFYWYRQILGQKVEFLVSFYNNEISEKSEIFDDQFSVERPDGSNFTLKIRSTKLEDSAMYFCASRATSWSQYFGPGTRLLVL.

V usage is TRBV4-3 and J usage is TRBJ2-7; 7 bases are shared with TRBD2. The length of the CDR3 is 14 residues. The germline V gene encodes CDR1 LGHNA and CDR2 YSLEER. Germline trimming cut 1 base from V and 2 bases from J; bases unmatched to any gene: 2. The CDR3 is CASSQGLAPYEQYF. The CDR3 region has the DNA TGCGCCAGCAGCCAAGGACTAGCACCCTACGAGCAGTACTTC.

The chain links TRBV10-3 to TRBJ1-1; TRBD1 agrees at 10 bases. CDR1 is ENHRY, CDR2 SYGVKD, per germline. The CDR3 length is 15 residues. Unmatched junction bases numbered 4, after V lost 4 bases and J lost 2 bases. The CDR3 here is CAISADRGINTEAFF. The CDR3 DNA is TGTGCCATCAGTGCGGACAGGGGGATCAACACTGAAGCTTTCTTT.

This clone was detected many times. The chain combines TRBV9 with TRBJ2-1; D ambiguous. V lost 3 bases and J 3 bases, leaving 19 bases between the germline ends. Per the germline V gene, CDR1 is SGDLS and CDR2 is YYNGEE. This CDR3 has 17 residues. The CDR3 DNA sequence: TGTGCCAGCAGCGCCCGCTCGGTTGAGACACACTACAATGAGCAGTTCTTC. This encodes CASSARSVETHYNEQFF.

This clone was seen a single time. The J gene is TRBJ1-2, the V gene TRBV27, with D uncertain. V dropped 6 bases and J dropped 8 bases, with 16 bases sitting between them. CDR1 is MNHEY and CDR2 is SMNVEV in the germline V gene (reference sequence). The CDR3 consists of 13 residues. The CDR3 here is CASSPNLRRGYTF. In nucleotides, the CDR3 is TGTGCCAGCAGCCCAAACTTGCGGAGGGGCTACACCTTC.

This CDR3 is CASSQAVYGYTF. CDR3 bases: TGTGCCAGCAGCCAGGCAGTATATGGCTACACCTTC. The genes are TRBV3-1 (or the pseudogene TRBV3-2) and TRBJ1-2; D unclear. The CDR3 sequence is 12 residues long. V lost 3 bases and J 5 bases, leaving 7 bases between the germline ends. The germline CDR1 and CDR2 sequences are LGHDT and YNNKEL (reference sequence).

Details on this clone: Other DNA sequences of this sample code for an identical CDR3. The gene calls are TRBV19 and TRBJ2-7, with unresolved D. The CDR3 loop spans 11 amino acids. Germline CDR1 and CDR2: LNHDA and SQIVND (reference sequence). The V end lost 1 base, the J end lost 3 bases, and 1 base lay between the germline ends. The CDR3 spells CASSIGYEQYF. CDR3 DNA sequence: TGTGCCAGTAGTATAGGCTACGAGCAGTACTTC.

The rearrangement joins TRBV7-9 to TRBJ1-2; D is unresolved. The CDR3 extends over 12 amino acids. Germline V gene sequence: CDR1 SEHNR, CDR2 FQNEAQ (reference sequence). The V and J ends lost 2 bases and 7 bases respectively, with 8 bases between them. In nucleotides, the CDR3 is TGTGCCAGCAGCTTAATGGGGAGTGGCTACACCTTC. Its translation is CASSLMGSGYTF.

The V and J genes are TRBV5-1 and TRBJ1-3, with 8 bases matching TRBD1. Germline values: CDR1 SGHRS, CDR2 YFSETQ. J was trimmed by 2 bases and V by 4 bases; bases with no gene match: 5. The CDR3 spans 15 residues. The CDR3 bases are TGCGCCAGCAGCAGGACAGGGCTAACTGGAAACACCATATATTTT. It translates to CASSRTGLTGNTIYF.

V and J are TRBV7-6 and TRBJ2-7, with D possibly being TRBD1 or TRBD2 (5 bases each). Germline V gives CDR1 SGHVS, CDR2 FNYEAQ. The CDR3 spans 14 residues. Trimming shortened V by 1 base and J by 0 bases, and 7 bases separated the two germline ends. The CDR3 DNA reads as TGTGCCAGCAGCTTAGGGGACGGCTCCTACGAGCAGTACTTC. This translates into CASSLGDGSYEQYF.

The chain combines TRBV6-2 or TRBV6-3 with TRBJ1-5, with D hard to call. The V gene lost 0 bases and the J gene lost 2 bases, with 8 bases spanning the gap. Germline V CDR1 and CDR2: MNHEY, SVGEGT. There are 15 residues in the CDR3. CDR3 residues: CASSYSERGNQPQHF. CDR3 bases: TGTGCCAGCAGTTACTCGGAGAGGGGCAATCAGCCCCAGCATTTT.

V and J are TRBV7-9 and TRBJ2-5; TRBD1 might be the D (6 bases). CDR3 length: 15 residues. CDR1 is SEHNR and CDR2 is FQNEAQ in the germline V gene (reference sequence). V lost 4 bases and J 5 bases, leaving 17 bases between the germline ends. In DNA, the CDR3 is TGTGCCAGCAGCTATCCCCTTATCCAGGGGGAGACCCAGTACTTC. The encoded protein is CASSYPLIQGETQYF.

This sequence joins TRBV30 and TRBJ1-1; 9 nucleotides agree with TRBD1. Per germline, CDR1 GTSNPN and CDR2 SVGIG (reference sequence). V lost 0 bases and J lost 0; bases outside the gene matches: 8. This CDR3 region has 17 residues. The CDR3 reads CAWSVLSGTGLNTEAFF. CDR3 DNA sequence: TGTGCCTGGAGTGTATTATCCGGGACAGGGTTGAACACTGAAGCTTTCTTT.

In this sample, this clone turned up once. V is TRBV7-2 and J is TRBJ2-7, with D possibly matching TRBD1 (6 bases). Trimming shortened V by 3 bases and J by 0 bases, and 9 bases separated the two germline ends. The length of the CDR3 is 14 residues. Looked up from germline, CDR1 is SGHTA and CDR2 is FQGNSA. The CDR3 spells CASSFWGPSYEQYF. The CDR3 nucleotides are TGTGCCAGCAGCTTTTGGGGGCCCTCCTACGAGCAGTACTTC. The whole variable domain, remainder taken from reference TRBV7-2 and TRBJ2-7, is GAGVSQSPSNKVTEKGKDVELRCDPISGHTALYWYRQSLGQGLEFLIYFQGNSAPDKSGLPSDRFSAERTGGSVSTLTIQRTQQEDSAVYLCASSFWGPSYEQYFGPGTRLTVT.

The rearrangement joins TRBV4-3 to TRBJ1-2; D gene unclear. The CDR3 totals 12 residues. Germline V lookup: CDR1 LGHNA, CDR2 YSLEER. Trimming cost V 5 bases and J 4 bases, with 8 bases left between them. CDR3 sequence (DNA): TGCGCCAGCAGCTCAGGCCTCTATGGCTACACCTTC. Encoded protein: CASSSGLYGYTF.

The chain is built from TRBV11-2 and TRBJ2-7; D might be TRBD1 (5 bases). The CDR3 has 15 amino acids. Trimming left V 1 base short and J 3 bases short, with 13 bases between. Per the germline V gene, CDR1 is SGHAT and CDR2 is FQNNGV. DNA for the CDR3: TGTGCCAGCAGCTTAGTGGAGACAGCGTACTACGAGCAGTACTTC. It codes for CASSLVETAYYEQYF.

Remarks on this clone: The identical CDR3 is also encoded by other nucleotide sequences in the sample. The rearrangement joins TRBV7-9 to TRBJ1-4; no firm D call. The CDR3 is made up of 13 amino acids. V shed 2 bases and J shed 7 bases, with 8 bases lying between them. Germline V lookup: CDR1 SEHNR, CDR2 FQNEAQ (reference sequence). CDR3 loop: CASSLRRGEKLFF. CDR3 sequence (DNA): TGTGCCAGCAGCTTACGACGGGGTGAAAAACTGTTTTTT.

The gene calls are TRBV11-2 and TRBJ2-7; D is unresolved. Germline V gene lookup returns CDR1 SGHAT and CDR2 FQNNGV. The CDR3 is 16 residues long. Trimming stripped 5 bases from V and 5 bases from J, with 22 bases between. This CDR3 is CASSQVRGRVPHEQYF. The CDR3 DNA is TGTGCCAGCAGCCAAGTTCGTGGCCGGGTACCACACGAGCAGTACTTC.

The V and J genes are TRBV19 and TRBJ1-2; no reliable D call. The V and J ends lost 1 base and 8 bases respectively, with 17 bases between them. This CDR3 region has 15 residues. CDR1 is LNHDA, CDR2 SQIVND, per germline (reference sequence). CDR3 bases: TGTGCCAGTAGTATAGTCGGGGAAGCTCTATACGGCTACACCTTC. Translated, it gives CASSIVGEALYGYTF.

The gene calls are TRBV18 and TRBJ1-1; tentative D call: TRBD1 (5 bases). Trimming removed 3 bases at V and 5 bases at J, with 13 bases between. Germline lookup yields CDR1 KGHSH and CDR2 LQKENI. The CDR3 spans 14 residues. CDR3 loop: CASSPLWGETEAFF. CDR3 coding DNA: TGTGCCAGCTCACCTCTTTGGGGGGAAACTGAAGCTTTCTTT.

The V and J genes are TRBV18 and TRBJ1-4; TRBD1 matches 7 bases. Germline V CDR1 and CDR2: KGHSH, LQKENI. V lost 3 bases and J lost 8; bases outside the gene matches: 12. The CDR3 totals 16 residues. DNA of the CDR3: TGTGCCAGCTCACCCGGGACAGTGGGGCATCGGGAAAAACTGTTTTTT. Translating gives CASSPGTVGHREKLFF.

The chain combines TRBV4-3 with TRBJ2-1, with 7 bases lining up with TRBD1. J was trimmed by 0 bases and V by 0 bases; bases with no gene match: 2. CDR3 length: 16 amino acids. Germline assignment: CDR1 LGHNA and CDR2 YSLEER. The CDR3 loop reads CASSQEQGRSYNEQFF. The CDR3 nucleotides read TGCGCCAGCAGCCAAGAACAGGGGCGCTCCTACAATGAGCAGTTCTTC.